These T cell receptor beta chains were read from a single sample in a study of CD8 T cells in ankylosing spondylitis. One entry per CDR3 protein results from TCRdb running MiXCR on the 5' RACE reads. The sample lists about 360,000 distinct CDR3 sequences, roughly 22% occurring once. The sequenced sample was blood, either unsorted or a sorted T cell fraction (not recorded which). The receptors here all came from a male donor with ankylosing spondylitis or in good health (not recorded which). Each CDR3 is given with its conserved first and last residue. Fields, in order: V gene, clone size, J gene, D gene, CDR3 protein, CDR3 DNA. A D gene is named only where the DNA matches it firmly. The size field is filled for only some rows; it gives once, few, many or a size class.

TRBV4-1	many	TRBJ2-5	TRBD2	CASSQDVSSGGAVGETQYF	TGCGCCAGCAGCCAAGATGTGTCTAGCGGGGGGGCCGTCGGGGAGACCCAGTACTTC
TRBV20-1	few	TRBJ2-7	TRBD1	CSARDLGGTGGKSSWYEQYF	TGCAGTGCTAGAGATCTTGGGGGGACAGGGGGCAAATCTTCGTGGTACGAGCAGTACTTC
TRBV11-3	.	TRBJ2-7	TRBD2	CASSPRLADEQYF	TGTGCCAGCAGCCCCAGACTAGCAGACGAGCAGTACTTC
TRBV7-9	.	TRBJ2-1	.	CASSFLQGFEQFF	TGTGCCAGCAGCTTCCTACAGGGTTTCGAGCAGTTCTTC
TRBV7-9	.	TRBJ2-3	.	CASSSTEGETDTQYF	TGTGCCAGCAGCTCGACCGAGGGGGAGACAGATACGCAGTATTTT
TRBV29-1	.	TRBJ2-1	TRBD1	CSVDTGAHYNEQFF	TGCAGCGTGGATACAGGGGCGCATTACAATGAGCAGTTCTTC
TRBV30	.	TRBJ1-2	TRBD1	CAWSVTTGVYGYTF	TGTGCCTGGAGCGTGACGACAGGGGTCTATGGCTACACCTTC
TRBV20-1	few	TRBJ2-1	.	CSARGLTESGEQFF	TGCAGTGCTAGAGGACTGACAGAGTCTGGTGAGCAGTTCTTC
TRBV20-1	few	TRBJ2-7	.	CSASMENRKTYEQYF	TGCAGTGCTAGTATGGAGAACAGGAAGACCTACGAGCAGTACTTC
TRBV16	few	TRBJ2-7	.	CASSPGPRYGLYEQYF	TGTGCCAGCAGCCCAGGGCCCAGGTATGGTCTGTACGAGCAGTACTTC
TRBV12-3/TRBV12-4	.	TRBJ1-6	.	CASSERGIGTLHF	TGTGCCAGCAGTGAACGAGGTATAGGGACCCTCCACTTT
TRBV7-6	.	TRBJ2-7	TRBD1	CASSTPTGGRGSYEQYF	TGTGCCAGCAGTACCCCGACAGGGGGGCGCGGGTCCTACGAGCAGTACTTC
TRBV5-1	.	TRBJ2-3	TRBD1	CASSIGQESDTQYF	TGCGCCAGCAGCATAGGACAGGAATCAGATACGCAGTATTTT
TRBV12-3/TRBV12-4	.	TRBJ2-2	TRBD1	CASSFRQGVTGELFF	TGTGCCAGCAGTTTCAGACAGGGGGTTACCGGGGAGCTGTTTTTT
TRBV4-1	few	TRBJ2-7	.	CASSLGPFGLGYEQYF	TGCGCCAGCAGCCTCGGACCGTTTGGGCTTGGCTACGAGCAGTACTTC
TRBV3-1	.	TRBJ2-7	.	CASSQGGQTYEQYF	TGTGCCAGCAGCCAAGGTGGACAGACCTACGAGCAGTACTTC
TRBV2	few	TRBJ1-3	TRBD1	CASSTGAVSGNTIYF	TGTGCCAGCAGTACAGGGGCTGTGTCTGGAAACACCATATATTTT
TRBV29-1	few	TRBJ2-7	TRBD1	CSGGQGNEQYF	TGCAGCGGGGGACAGGGGAACGAGCAGTACTTC
TRBV6-1	.	TRBJ2-1	TRBD2	CASSRSGGALDEQFF	TGTGCCAGCAGCCGAAGCGGGGGGGCTTTAGATGAGCAGTTCTTC
TRBV6-5	few	TRBJ1-5	.	CASSYSGPNQPQHF	TGTGCCAGCAGTTACTCGGGTCCAAATCAGCCCCAGCATTTT
TRBV13	.	TRBJ2-7	.	CASSSARSSYEQYF	TGTGCCAGCAGCTCAGCCCGATCCTCCTACGAGCAGTACTTC
TRBV28	.	TRBJ2-1	.	CASSFETGWDEQFF	TGTGCCAGCAGTTTCGAGACGGGATGGGATGAGCAGTTCTTC
TRBV3-1	.	TRBJ1-1	TRBD1	CASSQDDRAGTEAFF	TGTGCCAGCAGCCAAGACGACAGGGCGGGCACTGAAGCTTTCTTT
TRBV5-8	few	TRBJ2-1	TRBD2	CASTLSGGYNEQFF	TGTGCCAGCACCCTGTCGGGGGGTTACAATGAGCAGTTCTTC
TRBV7-3	.	TRBJ2-2	.	CASSLELYTGELFF	TGTGCCAGCAGCTTAGAACTTTACACCGGGGAGCTGTTTTTT
TRBV6-5	.	TRBJ1-6	TRBD1	CASSYGGTGNSPLHF	TGTGCCAGCAGTTATGGAGGGACAGGGAATTCACCCCTCCACTTT
TRBV20-1	few	TRBJ2-7	TRBD1	CSARGTGSYEQYF	TGCAGTGCTAGGGGGACAGGGTCCTACGAGCAGTACTTC
TRBV10-3	.	TRBJ1-2	.	CAISDGEGNYGYTF	TGTGCCATCAGTGACGGGGAAGGTAACTATGGCTACACCTTC
TRBV12-5	once	TRBJ2-1	TRBD2	CASGLAGGNNEQFF	TGTGCTAGTGGCCTAGCGGGGGGCAACAATGAGCAGTTCTTC
TRBV24-1	few	TRBJ2-1	TRBD2	CATSDGLAGDSYNEQFF	TGTGCCACCAGTGATGGACTAGCGGGGGACTCCTACAATGAGCAGTTCTTC
TRBV3-1	many	TRBJ2-3	TRBD1	CASSKQGAVTDTQYF	TGTGCCAGCAGCAAACAGGGGGCGGTAACAGATACGCAGTATTTT
TRBV14	few	TRBJ2-7	TRBD1	CASRGQGSPIYEQYF	TGTGCCAGCAGGGGACAGGGGTCCCCGATTTACGAGCAGTACTTC
TRBV4-1	.	TRBJ2-7	TRBD1	CASSIGQGGEQYF	TGCGCCAGCAGCATAGGACAGGGAGGCGAGCAGTACTTC
TRBV2	.	TRBJ2-7	TRBD1	CASSEYRGPYEQYF	TGTGCCAGCAGTGAATACAGGGGGCCTTACGAGCAGTACTTC
TRBV28	few	TRBJ2-7	.	CASSPRTAPSYEQYF	TGTGCCAGCAGTCCACGGACGGCCCCCTCCTACGAGCAGTACTTC
TRBV10-3	few	TRBJ2-1	.	CAIMSEDNEQFF	TGTGCCATCATGAGCGAGGACAATGAGCAGTTCTTC
TRBV21-1	.	TRBJ2-7	.	CAQGRGGWYEQYF	TGTGCCCAGGGTCGCGGGGGGTGGTACGAGCAGTACTTC
TRBV5-5	.	TRBJ1-1	.	CASSLYDLNTEAFF	TGTGCCAGCAGCTTGTACGATCTGAACACTGAAGCTTTCTTT
TRBV4-1	.	TRBJ2-7	.	CASEDRDSYEQYF	TGCGCCAGTGAAGACCGGGACTCCTACGAGCAGTACTTC
TRBV4-1	.	TRBJ2-2	.	CASSQDPPTGELFF	TGCGCCAGCAGCCAAGATCCCCCCACCGGGGAGCTGTTTTTT
TRBV5-1	.	TRBJ2-5	TRBD1	CASSLYSGQVQETQYF	TGCGCCAGCAGCTTGTACTCGGGACAGGTTCAAGAGACCCAGTACTTC
TRBV9	few	TRBJ2-3	.	CASTQAGPTDTQYF	TGTGCCAGCACCCAGGCCGGGCCTACAGATACGCAGTATTTT
TRBV10-2	.	TRBJ2-1	TRBD2	CASSESGLAGGYNEQFF	TGCGCCAGCAGTGAGTCGGGACTAGCGGGGGGGTACAATGAGCAGTTCTTC
TRBV3-1	.	TRBJ2-7	TRBD1	CASSVRDRGTYEQYF	TGTGCCAGCAGTGTACGGGACAGGGGGACCTACGAGCAGTACTTC
TRBV12-3/TRBV12-4	few	TRBJ2-7	.	CASSFGQSSGEQYF	TGTGCCAGCAGTTTTGGCCAGTCTTCGGGCGAGCAGTACTTC
TRBV24-1	.	TRBJ2-5	.	CATSDPRETQYF	TGTGCCACCAGTGACCCCCGAGAGACCCAGTACTTC
TRBV2	.	TRBJ2-7	.	CASSEAQLAAYEQYF	TGTGCCAGCAGTGAAGCACAGCTAGCCGCCTACGAGCAGTACTTC
TRBV24-1	few	TRBJ2-1	TRBD2	CATSWEGADEQFF	TGTGCCACCAGTTGGGAGGGAGCGGATGAGCAGTTCTTC
TRBV5-1	.	TRBJ2-1	.	CASSPSRGALNEQFF	TGCGCCAGCAGCCCTTCTCGGGGGGCCCTCAATGAGCAGTTCTTC
TRBV7-9	.	TRBJ2-7	TRBD1	CASSGGQDYSSEQYF	TGTGCCAGCAGCGGGGGACAGGACTACTCGTCCGAGCAGTACTTC
TRBV7-8	few	TRBJ2-2	.	CASSETGNGRELFF	TGTGCCAGCAGCGAAACAGGAAATGGCAGGGAGCTGTTTTTT
TRBV30	.	TRBJ2-3	TRBD1	CAWSRGQGAEDTQYF	TGTGCCTGGAGTCGGGGGCAGGGGGCTGAAGATACGCAGTATTTT
TRBV7-8	.	TRBJ2-3	.	CASSQAITDTQYF	TGTGCCAGCAGTCAAGCGATAACAGATACGCAGTATTTT
TRBV29-1	few	TRBJ2-1	.	CSVGEFNLEQFF	TGCAGCGTTGGGGAATTTAACTTAGAGCAGTTCTTC